This record concerns one T cell receptor (beta chain) sequence. Its antigen is undetermined. Starting material for RNA and DNA co-extraction consisted of about 20-30 mg of unsorted bulk tissue. This entry comes from a study of tumor-infiltrating lymphocytes in primary liver carcinoma. Broader study findings: Significantly greater top-250-clone fractions characterized tumors relative to blood (p = 0.039).

Germline assignment: CDR1 SQVTM and CDR2 ANQGSEA. The CDR3 covers 14 residues. Starting material of approximately 500 ng total RNA yielded TCR beta cDNA via a constant-region primer. Libraries covering TCR beta were generated through three nested multiplex PCR rounds (using a slightly modified ARM-PCR). TRBV1-TRBV30 forward primers and a C-beta reverse primer were used in the first two PCR rounds, which each ran for around 10 cycles. TCRdb itself ran the multiplex PCR reads through MiXCR, one entry per CDR3 protein. Of around 27,000 distinct CDR3 sequences in the sample, approximately 78% were seen once.

The V and J genes are TRBV29-1 and TRBJ2-1; 10 bases line up with TRBD1. This receptor was obtained from a man in his forties with primary liver carcinoma and hepatitis B virus infection. Sequencing used liver tumor tissue from sampling region 3. Documented subset: tumor region T3, left-lateral pole. DNA of the CDR3: TGCAGTGGATTGCCGGGACAGGGGATGGATGAGCAGTTCTTC. This translates into CSGLPGQGMDEQFF.